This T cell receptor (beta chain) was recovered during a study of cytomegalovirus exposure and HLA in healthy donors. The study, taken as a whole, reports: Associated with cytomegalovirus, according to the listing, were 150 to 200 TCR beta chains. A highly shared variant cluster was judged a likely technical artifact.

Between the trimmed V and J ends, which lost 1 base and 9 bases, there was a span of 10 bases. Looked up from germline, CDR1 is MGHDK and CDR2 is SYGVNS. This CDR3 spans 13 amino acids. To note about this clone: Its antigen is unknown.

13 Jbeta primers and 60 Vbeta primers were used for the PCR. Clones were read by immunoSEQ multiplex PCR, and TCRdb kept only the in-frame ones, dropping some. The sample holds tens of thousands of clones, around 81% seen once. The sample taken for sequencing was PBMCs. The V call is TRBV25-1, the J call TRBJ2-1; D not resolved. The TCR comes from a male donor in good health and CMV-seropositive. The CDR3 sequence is CASSESLVLEQFF. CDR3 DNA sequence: TGTGCCAGCAGTGAATCCCTTGTTCTTGAGCAGTTCTTC.